This T cell receptor (beta chain) comes out of a study of cytomegalovirus exposure and HLA in healthy donors. General observations from the study: The study labeled 150 to 200 TCR beta chains cytomegalovirus-associated. For cytomegalovirus status, the classifier reportedly gave diagnoses with high specificity and sensitivity.

Data came from immunoSEQ multiplex PCR; TCRdb stores just in-frame clones and leaves some out. The table records 200,000 to 250,000 clones, over 65% of them present only once. Turning to this clone: Antigen unknown.

Per the germline V gene, CDR1 is SGHKS and CDR2 is YYEKEE (reference sequence). Trimming cost V 3 bases and J 4 bases, with 17 bases left between them. The CDR3 spans 15 residues. V is TRBV5-5 and J is TRBJ2-7; maybe TRBD1 (6 bases). The receptor's source is a woman under 30 in good health and CMV-seronegative. Material for sequencing was PBMCs. CDR3 sequence: CASSSGPQQGYEQYF. The CDR3 DNA is TGTGCCAGCAGCTCAGGCCCCCAGCAGGGGTACGAGCAGTACTTC.